This T cell receptor (beta chain) was sequenced during a study of T-cell memory formation after mild COVID-19. General study findings and limits: That cross-reactive memory joined was suggested by some responding clones appearing in pre-infection memory.

For this clonotype: Its antigen is as yet unknown.

TCRdb re-analysed the 5' RACE reads in MiXCR, keeping a single row per CDR3 protein. The sample lists 350,000 to 500,000 distinct CDR3 sequences; roughly 18% were seen once. CDR1 and CDR2 from the germline V gene are DFQATT and SNEGSKA (reference sequence). V was clipped by 6 bases and J by 4 bases; unmatched bases: 9. This CDR3 spans 14 amino acids. Material for sequencing was PBMCs or a T cell subset sorted from them (not recorded which). The sequence derives from a man aged 18 to 29 who had mild COVID-19 (a few samples of this study predate the infection). Cell type and time point are not known. The genes are TRBV20-1 and TRBJ1-2, with 9 bases fitting TRBD1. The CDR3 DNA sequence: TGCAGTGCCATAGACGGACAGGGGCCCTATGGCTACACCTTC. It is translated as CSAIDGQGPYGYTF.